Given below is one T cell receptor (beta chain) in context. Random hexamers were used to reverse transcribe the RNA input (about 0.5 to 1 ug). Amplification of TCR beta CDR3 used immunoSEQ multiplex PCR across 54 Vbeta and 13 Jbeta. TCRdb reprocessed the immunoSEQ multiplex PCR reads via MiXCR and lists one record per CDR3 protein. The data show hundreds of thousands of distinct CDR3 sequences, roughly 96% seen once. The data derive from a study of CD8 T cells in Susac syndrome. The CDR3 has 13 amino acids. V lost 6 bases and J lost 5, with 11 bases in between. The authors negatively isolated CD8+ and CD4+ T cells and FACS-enriched TEMRA cells.

The chain is built from TRBV12-3 or TRBV12-4 and TRBJ1-5, with D hard to call. This sequence was found in a human donor with multiple sclerosis. Sequenced: CD4+ T cells from PBMCs. The CDR3 sequence is CASRPDPYQPQHF. CDR3 sequence (DNA): TGTGCCAGCAGACCCGACCCCTATCAGCCCCAGCATTTT.